Presented here are 20 T cell receptor beta chains from one specimen sequenced in a study of CXCR3-negative and CXCR3-positive naive CD8 T cells. UMI-labeled 5' RACE TRB cDNA libraries were prepared from the cells. TCRdb re-called the 5' RACE reads and catalogs CDR3 proteins one per entry, DNA excluded. The sample includes about 45,000 distinct CDR3 sequences. Sequencing was carried out using naive CXCR3- CD8+ T cells from blood. The subset here: CD45RO-CCR7+CD27+CD95- naive CD8+ T cells lacking CXCR3 (TNR3-). These receptors originate from a human donor in good health. Some clones in this sample may be carry-over from other donors' samples.

This chain joins TRBV7-9 and TRBJ2-3; absent DNA, TCRdb's TRBD2 call cannot be checked. CDR1 SEHNR and CDR2 FQNEAQ come from the germline V gene (reference sequence). The CDR3 consists of 16 residues. CDR3 amino acids: CASSSLAGGPTDTQYF.

The chain links TRBV29-1 to TRBJ1-2; TCRdb's D call of TRBD1 is untestable without DNA. Germline CDR1 SQVTM, CDR2 ANQGSEA. The CDR3 extends over 14 amino acids. This CDR3 reads CSVGAGQRVYGYTF.

J is TRBJ2-7 and V is TRBV4-1. The V gene's germline CDR1 is MGHRA and CDR2 YSYEKL. This CDR3 comprises 14 residues. CDR3 protein: CASSQGIGVDEQYF.

The chain uses TRBV29-1 and TRBJ2-1; TCRdb's D call of TRBD2 is untestable without DNA. CDR1 and CDR2 (germline): SQVTM, ANQGSEA. The CDR3 spans 16 residues. CDR3 amino acids: CSVEGASGFGGGEQFF.

The rearrangement uses TRBV12-3 or TRBV12-4 and TRBJ1-5; the TCRdb call, TRBD1, lacks DNA for checking. CDR3 length equals 14 residues. CDR3 sequence reads: CASSLGQGNQPQHF.

The chain combines TRBV7-2 with TRBJ2-2. CDR1 SGHTA and CDR2 FQGNSA come from the germline V gene. The CDR3 consists of 14 residues. The CDR3 region is CASSYGANTGELFF.

This rearrangement joins TRBV5-1 to TRBJ2-1; the D gene TCRdb calls, TRBD2, cannot be checked with no DNA. CDR3 size: 15 residues. Looked up from germline, CDR1 is SGHRS and CDR2 is YFSETQ. The CDR3 reads CASSRKREGYNEQFF.

The chain uses TRBV28 and TRBJ2-1. The CDR3 consists of 12 residues. Per germline, CDR1 MDHEN and CDR2 SYDVKM. CDR3 region: CASSFLGGEQFF.

The J gene is TRBJ2-7, the V gene TRBV29-1; TCRdb lists TRBD1, though no DNA is available to test this call. Germline values: CDR1 SQVTM, CDR2 ANQGSEA. There are 15 residues in the CDR3. CDR3 sequence reads: CSARGWTVSSYEQYF.

The chain has TRBV19 and TRBJ2-1; as DNA is missing, the TRBD1 call by TCRdb cannot be tested. The CDR3 is 14 amino acids. Germline V lookup: CDR1 LNHDA, CDR2 SQIVND (reference sequence). The CDR3 reads CASSMPWGNNEQFF. The full variable domain, in which reference TRBV19 and TRBJ2-1 provide the parts outside the CDR3, is DGGITQSPKYLFRKEGQNVTLSCEQNLNHDAMYWYRQDPGQGLRLIYYSQIVNDFQKGDIAEGYSVSREKKESFPLTVTSAQKNPTAFYLCASSMPWGNNEQFFGPGTRLTVL.

V and J are TRBV7-9 and TRBJ2-1; the D call of TRBD2 rests on TCRdb alone, since no DNA is present to check it. The CDR3 is made up of 14 amino acids. Per the germline V gene, CDR1 is SEHNR and CDR2 is FQNEAQ (reference sequence). The CDR3 reads CASSLGGTHNEQFF.

The chain couples TRBV5-1 to TRBJ2-2. CDR1 and CDR2 (germline): SGHRS, YFSETQ. CDR3 length equals 11 residues. CDR3 protein: CASSSGGELFF.

CDR3 region: CASTTEGTSYGYTF. This chain joins TRBV28 and TRBJ1-2. Germline values: CDR1 MDHEN, CDR2 SYDVKM. CDR3 length: 14 amino acids.

The rearrangement links TRBV29-1 to TRBJ2-3; TCRdb lists TRBD2, though no DNA is available to test this call. The CDR3 extends over 13 amino acids. In germline, CDR1 is SQVTM, CDR2 ANQGSEA. The CDR3 loop reads CSGEGGSTDTQYF.

The gene calls are TRBV6-4 and TRBJ2-6. Per the germline V gene, CDR1 is MRHNA and CDR2 is SNTAGT. The CDR3 extends over 14 amino acids. The CDR3 sequence is CASSDNSGANVLTF.

The chain employs TRBV4-1 and TRBJ2-2. This CDR3 region has 15 residues. The germline gives CDR1 MGHRA, CDR2 YSYEKL. The CDR3 sequence is CASSLGRAYTGELFF.

V and J are TRBV28 and TRBJ2-7; TCRdb reports TRBD1, a call that lacks DNA to check it against. The CDR3 covers 15 residues. Germline V gene data show CDR1 as MDHEN and CDR2 as SYDVKM. CDR3 protein: CASNTGTVISYEQYF. Variable domain in full (rest from reference TRBV28 and TRBJ2-7): DVKVTQSSRYLVKRTGEKVFLECVQDMDHENMFWYRQDPGLGLRLIYFSYDVKMKEKGDIPEGYSVSREKKERFSLILESASTNQTSMYLCASNTGTVISYEQYFGPGTRLTVT.

This clonotype is deemed medium-sized by its frequency. The chain employs TRBV11-3 and TRBJ2-5; TCRdb designates TRBD2, a call that cannot be tested without DNA. Germline lookup yields CDR1 SGHNT and CDR2 YENEEA. CDR3 length: 17 amino acids. CDR3 protein: CASSPETFIVAQETQYF. The full variable domain, completed using reference TRBV11-3 and TRBJ2-5, is EAGVVQSPRYKIIEKKQPVAFWCNPISGHNTLYWYLQNLGQGPELLIRYENEEAVDDSQLPKDRFSAERLKGVDSTLKIQPAELGDSAVYLCASSPETFIVAQETQYFGPGTRLLVL.

V is TRBV7-9 and J is TRBJ2-1; no DNA is available, so the TRBD1 call from TCRdb remains unchecked. The CDR3 has 15 amino acids. The germline gives CDR1 SEHNR, CDR2 FQNEAQ (reference sequence). The CDR3 loop is CASSPPTVWLDEQFF.

The chain joins TRBV27 to TRBJ1-1; the D call from TCRdb, TRBD1, cannot be confirmed without DNA. CDR1 is MNHEY and CDR2 is SMNVEV in the germline V gene (reference sequence). The CDR3 is 15 residues long. The CDR3 sequence: CASINTGIVNTEAFF.